Reported below is one T cell receptor (beta chain). The source of the sample is a study of cytomegalovirus exposure and HLA in healthy donors. Germline V gives CDR1 SGHNT, CDR2 YYREEE (reference sequence). V was pared by 0 bases and J by 5 bases, with 7 bases of the junction left unmatched. The CDR3 contains 15 residues. The PCR ran on 60 Vbeta and 13 Jbeta primers. Clones were sequenced by immunoSEQ multiplex PCR, and TCRdb holds only the in-frame ones, with some missing. The sample lists about 140,000 clones; 75% to 90% were seen once. The receptor was derived from a female donor in good health and CMV-seronegative. The specimen was PBMCs. The chain combines TRBV5-4 with TRBJ2-5; 7 bases align to TRBD2. CDR3 protein: CASSLGGRAMETQYF. Here the CDR3 DNA reads TGTGCCAGCAGCTTGGGAGGGAGGGCTATGGAGACCCAGTACTTC. The full variable domain, with the rest looked up from reference TRBV5-4 and TRBJ2-5, is ETGVTQSPTHLIKTRGQQVTLRCSSQSGHNTVSWYQQALGQGPQFIFQYYREEENGRGNFPPRFSGLQFPNYSSELNVNALELDDSALYLCASSLGGRAMETQYFGPGTRLLVL.